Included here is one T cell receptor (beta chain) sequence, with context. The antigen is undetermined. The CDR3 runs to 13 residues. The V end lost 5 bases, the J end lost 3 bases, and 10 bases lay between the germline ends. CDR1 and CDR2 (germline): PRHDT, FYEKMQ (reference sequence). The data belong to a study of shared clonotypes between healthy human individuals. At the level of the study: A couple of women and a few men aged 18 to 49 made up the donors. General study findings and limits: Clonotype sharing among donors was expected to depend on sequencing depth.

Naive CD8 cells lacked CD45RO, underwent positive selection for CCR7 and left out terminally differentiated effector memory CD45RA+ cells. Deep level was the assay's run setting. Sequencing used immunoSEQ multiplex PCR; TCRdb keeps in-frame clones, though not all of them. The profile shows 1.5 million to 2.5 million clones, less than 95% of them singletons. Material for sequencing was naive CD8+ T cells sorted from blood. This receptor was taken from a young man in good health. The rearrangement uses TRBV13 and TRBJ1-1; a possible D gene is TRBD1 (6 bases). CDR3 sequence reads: CASSPGGHTEAFF. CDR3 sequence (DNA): TGTGCCAGCAGCCCCGGGGGGCACACTGAAGCTTTCTTT.